These T cell receptor beta chains were read from a single sample in a study of cytomegalovirus exposure and HLA in healthy donors. Data came from immunoSEQ multiplex PCR; TCRdb stores just in-frame clones and leaves some out. The sample has under 200,000 clones, roughly 72% seen once. The sequenced sample was PBMCs. The receptor set was obtained from a woman aged 25 to 39 in good health and CMV-seropositive. Both conserved end residues are part of each CDR3.

V	J	CDR3
TRBV5-7	TRBJ2-3	CASSLLLAGAPSTDTQYF
TRBV5-1	TRBJ1-1	CASSLAGGWDTEAFF
TRBV6-5	TRBJ1-2	CASRDSLYGYTF
TRBV7-8	.	CASSPTSGNEQYF
TRBV28	TRBJ2-7	CASSFVQGGYEQYF
TRBV5-4	TRBJ2-6	CASSLTTGGAGANVLTF
TRBV4-3	TRBJ1-2	CASSRTANYGYTF
TRBV29-1	TRBJ1-5	CSVGTGFGDQPQHF
TRBV19	TRBJ2-1	CASTAGLYNEQFF
TRBV5-5	TRBJ1-5	CASSLQGNQPQHF
TRBV6-6	TRBJ1-6	CASSPGARNSPLHF
TRBV7-8	TRBJ1-3	CASSLVDRGSGNTIYF
TRBV6-6	TRBJ2-3	CASSYSNGETDTQYF
TRBV7-9	TRBJ1-2	CSSSATDRKANYGYTF
TRBV18	TRBJ1-2	CASSPLTGSAYGYTF
TRBV28	TRBJ2-1	CAMAGASLNEQFF
TRBV4-1	TRBJ2-4	CASSHQPAGDIQYF
TRBV9	TRBJ1-1	CASSVAGSGSAFF
TRBV6-6	TRBJ2-5	CASRELAGVGETQYF
TRBV20-1	TRBJ2-1	CSAPDSDEQFF
TRBV7-9	TRBJ2-7	CASSLMGTGTGNYEQYF